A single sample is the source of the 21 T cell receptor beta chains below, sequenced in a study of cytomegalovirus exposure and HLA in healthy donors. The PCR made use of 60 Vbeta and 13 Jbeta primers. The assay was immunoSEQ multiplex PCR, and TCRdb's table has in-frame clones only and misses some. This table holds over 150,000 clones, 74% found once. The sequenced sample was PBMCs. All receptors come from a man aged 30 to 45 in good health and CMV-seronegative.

The DNA for the CDR3 is TGTGCCAGCAGTGGTCAGGGGACAGCCGAGACCCAGTACTTC. Amino acids: CASSGQGTAETQYF. This chain joins TRBV2 and TRBJ2-5; TRBD1 matches 7 bases. Unmatched junction bases numbered 7, after V lost 4 bases and J lost 5 bases. Germline assignment: CDR1 SNHLY and CDR2 FYNNEI. There are 14 residues in the CDR3.

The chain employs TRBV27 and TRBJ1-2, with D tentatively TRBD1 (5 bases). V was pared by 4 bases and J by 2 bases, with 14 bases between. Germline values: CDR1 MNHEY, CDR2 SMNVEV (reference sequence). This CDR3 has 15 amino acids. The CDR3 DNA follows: TGTGCCAGCAGTTCCGGGGGGACCTCGAACTATGGCTACACCTTC. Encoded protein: CASSSGGTSNYGYTF.

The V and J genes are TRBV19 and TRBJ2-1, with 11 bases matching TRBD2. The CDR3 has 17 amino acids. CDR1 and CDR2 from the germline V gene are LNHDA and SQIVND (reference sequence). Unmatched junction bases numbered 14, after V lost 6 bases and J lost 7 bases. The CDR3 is CASRELLAGGQDNEQFF. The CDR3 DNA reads TGTGCCAGTAGAGAACTCTTAGCGGGGGGGCAGGATAATGAGCAGTTCTTC.

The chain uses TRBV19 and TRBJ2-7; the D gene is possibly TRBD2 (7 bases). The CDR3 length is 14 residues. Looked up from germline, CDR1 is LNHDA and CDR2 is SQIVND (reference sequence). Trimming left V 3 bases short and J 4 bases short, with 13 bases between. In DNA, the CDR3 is TGTGCCAGTAGTATGAGCAGGGGAGGGTACGAGCAGTACTTC. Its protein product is CASSMSRGGYEQYF.

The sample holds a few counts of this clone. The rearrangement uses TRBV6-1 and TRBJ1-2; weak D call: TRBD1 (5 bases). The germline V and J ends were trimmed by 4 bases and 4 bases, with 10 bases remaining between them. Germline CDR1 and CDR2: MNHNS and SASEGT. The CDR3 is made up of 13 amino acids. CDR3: CASSVDSSYGYTF. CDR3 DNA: TGTGCCAGCAGTGTTGACAGTTCCTATGGCTACACCTTC.

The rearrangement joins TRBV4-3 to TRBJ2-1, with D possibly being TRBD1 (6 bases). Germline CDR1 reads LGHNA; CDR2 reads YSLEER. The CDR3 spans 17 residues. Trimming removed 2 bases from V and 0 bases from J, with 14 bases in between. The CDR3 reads CASSQYRGFSSYNEQFF. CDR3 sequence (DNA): TGCGCCAGCAGCCAATATAGGGGGTTTAGCTCCTACAATGAGCAGTTCTTC.

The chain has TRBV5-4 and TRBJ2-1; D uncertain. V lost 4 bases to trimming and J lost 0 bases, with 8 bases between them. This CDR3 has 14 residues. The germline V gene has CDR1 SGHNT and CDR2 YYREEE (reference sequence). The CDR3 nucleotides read TGTGCCAGCAGCCTCGACAACTCCTACAATGAGCAGTTCTTC. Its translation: CASSLDNSYNEQFF.

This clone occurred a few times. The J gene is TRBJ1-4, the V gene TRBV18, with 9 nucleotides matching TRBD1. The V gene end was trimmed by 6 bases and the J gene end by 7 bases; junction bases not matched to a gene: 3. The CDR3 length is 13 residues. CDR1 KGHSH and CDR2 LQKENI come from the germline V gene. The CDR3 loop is CASSGTGTEKLFF. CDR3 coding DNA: TGTGCCAGCTCTGGGACAGGGACTGAAAAACTGTTTTTT. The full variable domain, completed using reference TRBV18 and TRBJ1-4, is NAGVMQNPRHLVRRRGQEARLRCSPMKGHSHVYWYRQLPEEGLKFMVYLQKENIIDESGMPKERFSAEFPKEGPSILRIQQVVRGDSAAYFCASSGTGTEKLFFGSGTQLSVL.

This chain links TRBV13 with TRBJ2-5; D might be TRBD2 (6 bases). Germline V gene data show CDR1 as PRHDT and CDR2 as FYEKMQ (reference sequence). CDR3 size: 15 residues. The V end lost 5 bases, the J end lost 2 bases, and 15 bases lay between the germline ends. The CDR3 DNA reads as TGTGCCAGCAGCCGGACCGGGACTTTGCAAGAGACCCAGTACTTC. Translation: CASSRTGTLQETQYF.

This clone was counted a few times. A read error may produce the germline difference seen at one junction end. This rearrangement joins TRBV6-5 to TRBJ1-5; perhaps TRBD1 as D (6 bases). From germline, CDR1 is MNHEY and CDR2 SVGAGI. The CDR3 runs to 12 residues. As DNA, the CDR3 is TGTGCCAGCAGTTTACAGGGTCAGCCCCAGAATTTT. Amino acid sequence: CASSLQGQPQNF.

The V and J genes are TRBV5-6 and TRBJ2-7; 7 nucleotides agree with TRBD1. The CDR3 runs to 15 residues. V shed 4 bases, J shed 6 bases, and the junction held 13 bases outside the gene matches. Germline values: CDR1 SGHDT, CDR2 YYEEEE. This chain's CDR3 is CASSRSDRESGEQYF. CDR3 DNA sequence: TGTGCCAGCAGCCGGTCTGACAGGGAGTCGGGCGAGCAGTACTTC.

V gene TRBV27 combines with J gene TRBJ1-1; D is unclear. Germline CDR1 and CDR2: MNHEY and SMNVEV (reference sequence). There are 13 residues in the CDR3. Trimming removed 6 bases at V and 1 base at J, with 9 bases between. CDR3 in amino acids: CASSFRENTEAFF. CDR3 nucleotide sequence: TGTGCCAGCAGCTTTCGGGAGAACACTGAAGCTTTCTTT.

The chain's CDR3 is CASSQGSGRSYEQYF. CDR3 DNA: TGTGCCAGCAGCCAAGGGTCCGGGAGATCCTACGAGCAGTACTTC. The chain links TRBV14 to TRBJ2-7, with D perhaps TRBD2 (6 bases). The CDR3 has 15 amino acids. From germline, CDR1 is SGHDN and CDR2 FVKESK. V was clipped by 1 base and J by 1 base, with 11 bases between them.

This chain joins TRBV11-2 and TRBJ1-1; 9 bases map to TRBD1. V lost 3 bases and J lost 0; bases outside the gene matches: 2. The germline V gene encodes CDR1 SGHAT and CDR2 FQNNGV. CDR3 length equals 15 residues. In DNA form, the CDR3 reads TGTGCCAGCAGCTTCGGACAGGGGATGAACACTGAAGCTTTCTTT. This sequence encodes CASSFGQGMNTEAFF.

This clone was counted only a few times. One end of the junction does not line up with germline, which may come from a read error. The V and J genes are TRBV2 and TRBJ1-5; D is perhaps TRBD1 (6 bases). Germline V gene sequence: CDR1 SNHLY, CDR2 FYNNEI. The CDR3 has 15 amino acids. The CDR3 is CASSELGAGNQPQNF. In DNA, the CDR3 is TGTGCCAGCAGTGAATTGGGGGCTGGCAATCAGCCCCAGAATTTT.

For the CDR3, the DNA is TGTGCCAGCAGTTTCTCGACACCAAAAGAGGGCGAGCAGTACTTC. Its translation: CASSFSTPKEGEQYF. V gene TRBV27 combines with J gene TRBJ2-7, with D tentatively TRBD2 (5 bases). Germline V lookup: CDR1 MNHEY, CDR2 SMNVEV (reference sequence). Trimming removed 3 bases from V and 6 bases from J, with 18 bases in between. The CDR3 contains 15 residues.

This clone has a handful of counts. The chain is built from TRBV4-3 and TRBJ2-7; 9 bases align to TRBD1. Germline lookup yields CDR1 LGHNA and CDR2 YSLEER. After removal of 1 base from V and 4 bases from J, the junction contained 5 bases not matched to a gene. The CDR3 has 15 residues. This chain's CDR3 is CASSQVTGGMYEQYF. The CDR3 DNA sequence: TGCGCCAGCAGCCAAGTGACAGGGGGGATGTACGAGCAGTACTTC.

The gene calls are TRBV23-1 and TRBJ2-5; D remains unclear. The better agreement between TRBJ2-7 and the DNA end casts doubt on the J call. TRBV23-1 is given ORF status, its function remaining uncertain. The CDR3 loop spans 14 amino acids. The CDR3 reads CAISFRRQSYEQYF. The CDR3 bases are TGCGCCATTTCATTCAGGCGCCAATCCTACGAGCAGTACTTC.

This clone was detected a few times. CDR3 DNA sequence: TGTGCCAGCAGTTACCCGCAGCGCTATAGCAATCAGCCCCAGCATTTT. This codes for CASSYPQRYSNQPQHF. The V gene is TRBV6-5, the J gene TRBJ1-5; D uncertain. CDR3 size: 16 residues. Per the germline V gene, CDR1 is MNHEY and CDR2 is SVGAGI. V lost 2 bases and J 0 bases, leaving 11 bases between the germline ends.

The CDR3 DNA is TGTGCCATCAGTCTGGGGACAGCTAACACCGGGGAGCTGTTTTTT. This gives the protein CAISLGTANTGELFF. J is TRBJ2-2 and V is TRBV10-3, with 7 bases matching TRBD1. Trimming took 5 bases from V and 2 from J; bases not matched to a gene: 5. CDR3 length: 15 residues. From germline, CDR1 is ENHRY and CDR2 SYGVKD.

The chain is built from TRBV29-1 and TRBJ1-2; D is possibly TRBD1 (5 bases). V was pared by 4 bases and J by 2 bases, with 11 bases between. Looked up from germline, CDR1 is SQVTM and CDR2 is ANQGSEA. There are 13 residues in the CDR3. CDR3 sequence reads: CSVGEGSNYGYTF. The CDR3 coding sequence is TGCAGCGTTGGGGAGGGGTCGAACTATGGCTACACCTTC. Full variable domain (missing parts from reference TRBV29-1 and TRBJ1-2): SAVISQKPSRDICQRGTSLTIQCQVDSQVTMMFWYRQQPGQSLTLIATANQGSEATYESGFVIDKFPISRPNLTFSTLTVSNMSPEDSSIYLCSVGEGSNYGYTFGSGTRLTVV.